The clone carrying this T cell receptor beta chain turned up a few times. Its target is not known. TCRdb recomputed calls from the reads with MiXCR, one row per CDR3 protein. This table holds some 800,000 distinct CDR3 sequences, 25% to 35% found once. The sample is drawn from a study of T cell repertoires in cytomegalovirus infection. J lost 7 bases, V lost 5 bases, and 2 bases had no gene match. CDR3 size: 13 residues. Germline V CDR1 and CDR2: SGHVS, FNYEAQ. The chain uses TRBV7-6 and TRBJ2-1, with TRBD2 matching over 10 bases. Sequences were derived from cultured CD8+ T cells from PBMCs, sampled from culture after CMV antigen stimulation. This receptor was obtained from a human donor in good health (CMV status not recorded). Some clones in this sample may be carry-over from other donors' samples. The CDR3 DNA sequence: TGTGCCAGCAGCATGGGACTAGCGAATGAGCAGTTCTTC. Protein: CASSMGLANEQFF.